The rows below give T cell receptor beta chains drawn from one sample of a study of blood T cell repertoires in COVID-19. Clones were sequenced by immunoSEQ multiplex PCR, and TCRdb holds only the in-frame ones, with some missing. The table records some 80,000 clones, roughly 85% of them present only once. The sample comprised peripheral blood. The receptors here all came from a woman in her 70s with acute or convalescent COVID-19. Each CDR3 is given with its conserved first and last residue. Size tells how often a clone was seen (once, few, many) or the class of an expanded clone, and some rows leave it out.

.	TRBV5-4	CASSFVGRDSYEQYF
.	TRBV5-1	CASSHGGNSYNEQFF
.	TRBV15	CATSRDKGHYEQYF
.	TRBV6-6	CASSWGGSNEKLFF
.	TRBV5-1	CASSTSIKAGAYNEQFF
.	TRBV7-8	CASSLQGNYGYTF
few	TRBV2	CASSGTSGSNEQFF
.	TRBV5-1	CASSSGTGGVDEKLFF
.	TRBV19	CASSIDGRLEAFF
few	TRBV10-1	CASSGSGRVPYNEQFF
.	TRBV13	CASSLTSGRKVGELFF
few	TRBV14	CASSLTSGVSYNEQFF
.	TRBV2	CASSEDRSPTEAFF
few	TRBV27	CARLHSRGSDEQYF
.	TRBV11-2	CASSLSGQVGETQYF
.	TRBV6-1	CASSEEEGRHYEQYF
.	TRBV30	CAWSAPMTGYFTGELFF
.	TRBV5-4	CASSGEETQYF
.	TRBV7-3	CASSLTSTGELFF
.	TRBV6-6	CASSDSGRWEETQYF
.	TRBV18	CASYEGLATGELFF
.	TRBV27	CASRWRDGSYEQYF
.	TRBV20-1	CSASRRGGDQPQHF
.	TRBV5-1	CASSLDYYNQETQYF
.	TRBV2	CASSPQTGTSAPNEQFF
few	TRBV19	CASSPYRGPANTEAFF
.	TRBV5-5	CASSREETQYF
.	TRBV27	CASTYGGTRGNNEQFF
few	TRBV19	CASSTQVNTGELFF
.	TRBV2	CASSGQGATNEKLFF
.	TRBV9	CASTQGVSADTQYF
.	TRBV5-1	CASSPWTGGGEDEQYF
.	TRBV24-1	CASHQSRKIGYTF